Listed below are T cell receptor beta chains from one sample, sequenced in a study of OX40 agonist ivuxolimab in advanced cancers. Sequenced by immunoSEQ multiplex PCR; TCRdb stores in-frame clones only, minus some. The sample has approximately 17,000 clones; 75% to 95% are singletons. Source: CD4+ or CD8+ T cells sorted from blood, taken in a trial of the OX40 agonist ivuxolimab. The receptors originated from an adult with an advanced solid tumor such as melanoma, head and neck, liver or kidney cancer. Each CDR3 is given with its conserved first and last residue. The D gene is left open where the match is weak. Only some rows state a clone size, as once, few, many or a class for expanded clones.

D: TRBD1; J: TRBJ2-1; size: .; V: TRBV12-5; DNA: TGTGCTAGTGCCCGGGACAGCACTGAAATGCAATTTGAGCAGTTCTTC; CDR3: CASARDSTEMQFEQFF
D: .; J: TRBJ2-5; size: .; V: TRBV4-1; DNA: TGCGCCAGCAGCCAGGGTATCGAAGAGACCCAGTACTTC; CDR3: CASSQGIEETQYF
D: .; J: TRBJ2-3; size: .; V: TRBV6-4; DNA: TGTGCCAGCAGTGACCTGGGTACGCAGTATTTT; CDR3: CASSDLGTQYF
D: TRBD2; J: TRBJ2-1; size: .; V: TRBV11-2; DNA: TGTGCCAGCAGCTTACTAGCGGGAACCTACAATGAGCAGTTCTTC; CDR3: CASSLLAGTYNEQFF
D: .; J: TRBJ2-1; size: .; V: TRBV11-2; DNA: TGTGCATCCTCCGAAGGGCGGAGCTCCTACAATGAGCAGTTCTTC; CDR3: CASSEGRSSYNEQFF
D: .; J: TRBJ2-7; size: .; V: TRBV6-6; DNA: TGTGCCAGCAGTTACTACGGAGCCTACGAGCAGTACTTC; CDR3: CASSYYGAYEQYF
D: TRBD1; J: TRBJ2-2; size: .; V: TRBV9; DNA: TGTGCCAGTCAGGACAGGTCATACACCGGGGAGCTGTTTTTT; CDR3: CASQDRSYTGELFF
D: .; J: TRBJ1-2; size: .; V: TRBV2; DNA: TGTGCCAGCAGTGACAGGCACCCTGCCTATGGCTACACCTTC; CDR3: CASSDRHPAYGYTF
D: .; J: TRBJ2-7; size: .; V: TRBV29-1; DNA: TGCAGCGTTGGGGGCAACTACGAGCAGTACTTC; CDR3: CSVGGNYEQYF
D: .; J: TRBJ2-1; size: .; V: TRBV9; DNA: TGTGCCAGCAGCCCGAGGGGGCGCGGGAGCTACAATGAGCAGTTCTTC; CDR3: CASSPRGRGSYNEQFF
D: TRBD1; J: TRBJ2-7; size: .; V: TRBV7-7; DNA: TGTGCCAGCAGCCCCGGACAGGGGACCTACGAGCAGTACTTC; CDR3: CASSPGQGTYEQYF
D: TRBD2; J: TRBJ2-1; size: .; V: TRBV19; DNA: TGTGCCAGTAGTGGACTAGACGGCCCCTACTCTAGCTCCTACAATGAGCAGTTCTTC; CDR3: CASSGLDGPYSSSYNEQFF
D: .; J: TRBJ2-7; size: .; V: TRBV7-6; DNA: TGTGCCAGCAGCCAACAGGGATCCTCCTACGAGCAGTACTTC; CDR3: CASSQQGSSYEQYF
D: TRBD1; J: TRBJ2-7; size: few; V: TRBV15; DNA: TGTGCCACCAGCAGAGATCTGGGGACAGGGATCTACGAGCAGTACTTC; CDR3: CATSRDLGTGIYEQYF
D: TRBD1; J: TRBJ1-6; size: .; V: TRBV11-2; DNA: TGTGCCAGCAGCTTAGTATTAACAGGGGGTTCACCCCTCCACTTT; CDR3: CASSLVLTGGSPLHF
D: TRBD2; J: TRBJ2-5; size: .; V: TRBV23-1; DNA: TGCGCCAGCAGTCAATACGCGCAGGGAGGGGAGACCCAGTACTTC; CDR3: CASSQYAQGGETQYF
D: TRBD2; J: TRBJ2-1; size: .; V: TRBV4-1; DNA: TGCGCCAGCAGCCCGGGACTAGCGGGAGTAACAGGGCATGAGCAGTTCTTC; CDR3: CASSPGLAGVTGHEQFF
D: TRBD2; J: TRBJ2-3; size: few; V: TRBV5-1; DNA: TGCGCCAGCAGCCCGGGGACTAGCGGGAGTGATACGCAGTATTTT; CDR3: CASSPGTSGSDTQYF
D: .; J: TRBJ1-5; size: .; V: TRBV23-1; DNA: TGCGCCAGCAGCGGGAAGCCGAGCAATCAGCCCCAGCATTTT; CDR3: CASSGKPSNQPQHF
D: TRBD2; J: TRBJ2-1; size: .; V: TRBV6-1; DNA: TGTGCCAGCAGTGACGGACTAGCGGGGTCCTACAATGAGCAGTTCTTC; CDR3: CASSDGLAGSYNEQFF
D: TRBD1; J: TRBJ2-7; size: .; V: TRBV5-6; DNA: TGTGCCAGCAGCGAGATCTGGACAGGGGGCTACGAGCAGTACTTC; CDR3: CASSEIWTGGYEQYF
D: .; J: TRBJ2-2; size: once; V: TRBV9; DNA: TGTGCCAGCAGCGTAGCTCCGACAGGATACACCGGGGAGCTGTTTTTT; CDR3: CASSVAPTGYTGELFF
D: .; J: TRBJ1-2; size: .; V: TRBV5-1; DNA: TGCGCCAGCAGCTTGACCGACAGGAACTATGGCTACACCTTC; CDR3: CASSLTDRNYGYTF
D: .; J: TRBJ1-2; size: .; V: TRBV19; DNA: TGTGCCAGTAGCGCAGGGCTTGGGTATGGCTACACCTTC; CDR3: CASSAGLGYGYTF
D: TRBD2; J: TRBJ2-7; size: .; V: TRBV29-1; DNA: TGCAGCGTTGAGGGAAGCGGGAGGGGCTACGAGCAGTACTTC; CDR3: CSVEGSGRGYEQYF
D: .; J: TRBJ2-7; size: .; V: TRBV4-3; DNA: TGCGCCAGCAGCCAAGAGGACGGTTACTACGAGCAGTACTTC; CDR3: CASSQEDGYYEQYF
D: .; J: TRBJ2-4; size: .; V: TRBV29-1; DNA: TGCAGCGTTGTAGCGCGCCTAGCCAAAAACATTCAGTACTTC; CDR3: CSVVARLAKNIQYF
D: .; J: TRBJ1-5; size: few; V: TRBV7-2; DNA: TGTGCCAGCAGAAAGACAGATAGCAATCAGCCCCAGCATTTT; CDR3: CASRKTDSNQPQHF
D: .; J: TRBJ2-1; size: .; V: TRBV10-3; DNA: TGTGCCATCACCAATCTCCAAAGTGGGAATGAGCAGTTCTTC; CDR3: CAITNLQSGNEQFF
D: TRBD2; J: TRBJ2-7; size: .; V: TRBV9; DNA: TGTGCCAGCAGCGTAGAGGCGGGGGACTACAATGTAGAGCAGTACTTC; CDR3: CASSVEAGDYNVEQYF
D: .; J: TRBJ2-7; size: .; V: TRBV7-9; DNA: TGTGCCAGCAGCTTAACTAACAGCGCCTACGAGCAGTACTTC; CDR3: CASSLTNSAYEQYF
D: TRBD2; J: TRBJ2-5; size: .; V: TRBV6-1; DNA: TGTGCCAGCAGTGAAGCGGCGTTAAGCGGGAGTTATGGAGAGACCCAGTACTTC; CDR3: CASSEAALSGSYGETQYF
D: TRBD1; J: TRBJ1-2; size: .; V: TRBV27; DNA: TGTGCCAGCACCCCCTCCGGGACAGGGAACTATGGCTACACCTTC; CDR3: CASTPSGTGNYGYTF
D: TRBD1; J: TRBJ2-1; size: .; V: TRBV7-9; DNA: TGTGCCAGCAGCACTGTGACAGGGGGGCATGAGCAGTTCTTC; CDR3: CASSTVTGGHEQFF
D: .; J: TRBJ2-1; size: .; V: TRBV29-1; DNA: TGCAGCGTTGAAGGGCAGGGGTCCTACAATGAGCAGTTCTTC; CDR3: CSVEGQGSYNEQFF
D: TRBD2; J: TRBJ2-7; size: once; V: TRBV29-1; DNA: TGCAGCGTTGAGACTAGCGGGAGTATGGACGAGCAGTACTTC; CDR3: CSVETSGSMDEQYF
D: .; J: TRBJ2-3; size: .; V: TRBV7-2; DNA: TGTGCCAGCAGCGACTACACAGATACGCAGTATTTT; CDR3: CASSDYTDTQYF
D: .; J: TRBJ2-1; size: .; V: TRBV10-3; DNA: TGTGCCATCAGTCCTTCGACTTCAAACAATGAGCAGTTCTTC; CDR3: CAISPSTSNNEQFF
D: .; J: TRBJ1-1; size: .; V: TRBV7-9; DNA: TGTGCCAGCAGCCCACGGTCCCAGGACACTGAAGCTTTCTTT; CDR3: CASSPRSQDTEAFF
D: TRBD1; J: TRBJ2-4; size: .; V: TRBV19; DNA: TGTGCCAGTAGTTCCCCCAGACAGGGGCCGGCCAAAAACATTCAGTACTTC; CDR3: CASSSPRQGPAKNIQYF
D: .; J: TRBJ2-3; size: .; V: TRBV6-5; DNA: TGTGCCAGCGGCATGGAGGGTAGCACAGATACGCAGTATTTT; CDR3: CASGMEGSTDTQYF
D: .; J: TRBJ2-7; size: .; V: TRBV7-9; DNA: TGTGCCAGCAGCTTAGTTTCAGGGAACTCCTACGAGCAGTACTTC; CDR3: CASSLVSGNSYEQYF
D: TRBD2; J: TRBJ2-1; size: .; V: TRBV7-6; DNA: TGTGCCAGCAGCTTAGCTCTAGCGGGATCAAATGAGCAGTTCTTC; CDR3: CASSLALAGSNEQFF
D: .; J: TRBJ2-7; size: .; V: TRBV6-6; DNA: TGTGCCAGCAGTTACGGATTATACTACGAGCAGTACTTC; CDR3: CASSYGLYYEQYF
D: .; J: TRBJ2-5; size: .; V: TRBV7-8; DNA: TGTGCCAGCACCCTTTTCGGGGGGCAGTCGGAGACCCAGTACTTC; CDR3: CASTLFGGQSETQYF
D: .; J: TRBJ1-5; size: .; V: TRBV5-1; DNA: TGCGCCAGCAGCTTGTGGGGGGGTCAGCCCCAGCATTTT; CDR3: CASSLWGGQPQHF
D: .; J: TRBJ2-7; size: medium-sized; V: TRBV5-5; DNA: TGTGCCAGCAGCACGGACATAATGTCCTACGAGCAGTACTTC; CDR3: CASSTDIMSYEQYF
D: .; J: TRBJ2-1; size: .; V: TRBV9; DNA: TGTGCCAGCAGAGGGGGGAACAATGAGCAGTTCTTC; CDR3: CASRGGNNEQFF